One and the same sample provided the 8 T cell receptor beta chains below, sequenced in a study of blood T cell repertoires in COVID-19 (TCRdb year 2020). The library came from the immunoSEQ multiplex PCR assay. Drawn from immuneACCESS, this table holds only the in-frame rearrangements with V and J called that TCRdb kept. Clones are partly lost; checked studies trace under half to an unresolved V gene and leave the rest unexplained. Recorded for this sample are approximately 210,000 clones; around 82% of them occurred a single time. The ten largest make up around 3.3% of the sample. Sequenced material: peripheral blood. Every receptor here comes from a woman older than 75 with acute or convalescent COVID-19.

This chain connects TRBV19 to TRBJ1-2, with D possibly TRBD1 on 5 matching bases. The germline V and J ends were trimmed by 2 bases and 6 bases, with 7 bases remaining between them. From germline, CDR1 is LNHDA and CDR2 SQIVND (reference sequence). The CDR3 runs 12 residues. CDR3 sequence reads: CASSITRDGYTF. As DNA, the CDR3 is TGTGCCAGTAGTATAACCAGGGATGGCTACACCTTC. Supplemented by reference TRBV19 and TRBJ1-2, the full variable domain reads DGGITQSPKYLFRKEGQNVTLSCEQNLNHDAMYWYRQDPGQGLRLIYYSQIVNDFQKGDIAEGYSVSREKKESFPLTVTSAQKNPTAFYLCASSITRDGYTFGSGTRLTVV.

The V call is TRBV3-1 (or the pseudogene TRBV3-2), the J call TRBJ2-5; possible D gene TRBD2, 5 bases. The CDR3 covers 15 residues. Germline values: CDR1 LGHDT, CDR2 YNNKEL (reference sequence). The germline V and J ends were trimmed by 5 bases and 0 bases, with 13 bases remaining between them. The CDR3 DNA sequence: TGTGCCAGCAGCTCAAGGACTCAGTACCAAGAGACCCAGTACTTC. Amino acid sequence: CASSSRTQYQETQYF.

V and J are TRBV28 and TRBJ1-2, with 8 bases matching TRBD1. Germline CDR1 reads MDHEN; CDR2 reads SYDVKM. The CDR3 totals 14 residues. J lost 3 bases, V lost 6 bases, and 6 bases had no gene match. CDR3 region: CASSQGASHYGYTF. The CDR3 bases are TGTGCCAGCAGCCAGGGGGCGTCCCACTATGGCTACACCTTC.

The count of this clone is one. This chain joins TRBV7-2 and TRBJ2-5; 8 bases agree with TRBD2. Unmatched junction bases numbered 10, after V lost 7 bases and J lost 6 bases. This CDR3 region has 14 residues. Germline CDR1 and CDR2: SGHTA and FQGNSA. The CDR3 spells CASTLAGLVKTQYF. The CDR3 bases are TGTGCCAGCACCCTCGCGGGACTAGTAAAGACCCAGTACTTC.

The chain is built from TRBV18 and TRBJ1-4; 9 bases are shared with TRBD1. With 6 bases clipped from V and 7 bases from J, the junction kept 3 bases outside the gene matches. CDR1 is KGHSH and CDR2 is LQKENI in the germline V gene. The CDR3 contains 13 residues. The CDR3 sequence is CASSGTGREKLFF. CDR3 sequence (DNA): TGTGCCAGCTCCGGGACAGGGCGTGAAAAACTGTTTTTT.

This sequence joins TRBV29-1 and TRBJ1-1; D unclear. CDR1 SQVTM and CDR2 ANQGSEA come from the germline V gene. V lost 3 bases and J lost 4, with 9 bases in between. This CDR3 is 12 amino acids long. DNA for the CDR3: TGCAGCGTTGAGGACGCGGGCACTGAAGCTTTCTTT. It encodes CSVEDAGTEAFF.

The chain carries TRBV28 and TRBJ1-2; TRBD1 agrees at 8 bases. The V gene end was trimmed by 4 bases and the J gene end by 3 bases; junction bases not matched to a gene: 16. This CDR3 comprises 18 residues. CDR1 and CDR2 from the germline V gene are MDHEN and SYDVKM. In nucleotides, the CDR3 is TGTGCCAGCAGTTCAGCTCCGTTCCAGACAGGGGTGTACTATGGCTACACCTTC. Translating it yields CASSSAPFQTGVYYGYTF.

The chain joins TRBV19 to TRBJ1-4; TRBD1 matches at 7 bases. The CDR3 loop spans 13 amino acids. Per the germline V gene, CDR1 is LNHDA and CDR2 is SQIVND (reference sequence). Trimming took 3 bases from V and 10 from J; bases not matched to a gene: 5. The CDR3 nucleotides read TGTGCCAGTAGTATTGGGGACAGCGGAAAACTGTTTTTT. This gives the protein CASSIGDSGKLFF.